A selection of T cell receptor beta chains follows, all from one sample in a study of T cell responses to AZD1222 COVID-19 vaccine. TCRdb keeps only in-frame clones here, not all; method: immunoSEQ multiplex PCR. The sample holds more than 90,000 clones, about 86% seen once. This sample comprised peripheral blood, obtained on day 0 of AZD1222 vaccination. These receptor sequences come from an adult in good health. Each CDR3 is given with its conserved first and last residue. The D gene is left open where the match is weak. Clone sizes are given selectively: once, few, many, or a class where the clone is expanded.

>TRBD1|15|.|TRBV19|TRBJ1-5
CATLDRGRGNQPQHF
TGTGCCACCCTTGACAGGGGGCGAGGCAATCAGCCCCAGCATTTT
>.|15|.|TRBV27|TRBJ2-2
CASSISGVNTGELFF
TGTGCCAGCAGTATTAGCGGAGTTAACACCGGGGAGCTGTTTTTT
>.|13|medium-sized|TRBV28|TRBJ2-3
CASSWSQRDTQYF
TGTGCCAGCAGTTGGTCCCAGCGAGATACGCAGTATTTT
>.|17|.|TRBV3-1/TRBV3-2|TRBJ1-1
CASSYDRLTNQNTEAFF
TGTGCCAGCAGCTACGACAGACTCACTAACCAGAACACTGAAGCTTTCTTT
>TRBD1|16|.|TRBV10-3|TRBJ1-2
CAITPRDRDKIYGYTF
TGTGCCATCACCCCCCGGGACAGGGACAAAATCTATGGCTACACCTTC
>.|13|.|TRBV5-1|TRBJ1-1
CASSFNRDVEAFF
TGCGCCAGCAGCTTCAATCGGGACGTTGAAGCTTTCTTT
>.|15|.|TRBV27|TRBJ1-6
CASSPESSYNSPLHF
TGTGCCAGCAGCCCGGAGAGCTCCTATAATTCACCCCTCCACTTT
>.|12|.|TRBV3-1/TRBV3-2|TRBJ1-1
CASSPTDTEAFF
TGTGCCAGCAGCCCCACGGACACTGAAGCTTTCTTT
>TRBD1|16|.|TRBV5-3|TRBJ1-6
CARSQRDRGNNSPLHF
TGTGCCAGAAGCCAACGGGACAGGGGTAATAATTCACCCCTCCACTTT
>.|16|.|TRBV7-2|TRBJ2-3
CASSIGINTDTDTQYF
TGTGCCAGCAGCATTGGGATTAACACGGACACAGATACGCAGTATTTT
>.|15|few|TRBV9|TRBJ1-5
CASSVADGRYEPQHF
TGTGCCAGCAGCGTAGCAGACGGCCGGTACGAGCCCCAGCATTTT
>TRBD1|16|.|TRBV6-5|TRBJ1-2
CASSSQGQGPDYGYTF
TGTGCCAGCAGTTCCCAGGGACAGGGCCCCGATTATGGCTACACCTTC
>.|16|.|TRBV27|TRBJ1-1
CASSLVRGADDTEAFF
TGTGCCAGCAGTTTGGTCAGGGGCGCAGATGACACTGAAGCTTTCTTT
>.|15|few|TRBV18|TRBJ1-1
CASTVGIVVNTEAFF
TGTGCCAGCACGGTAGGGATCGTTGTCAACACTGAAGCTTTCTTT
>.|14|.|TRBV28|TRBJ1-1
CASSLWGGDTEAFF
TGTGCCAGCAGTTTATGGGGGGGGGACACTGAAGCTTTCTTT
>.|14|.|TRBV27|TRBJ1-2
CASSLYPQGYGYTF
TGTGCCAGCAGTTTATACCCCCAGGGTTATGGCTACACCTTC
>.|12|.|TRBV7-9|TRBJ2-3
CASTSPTDTQYF
TGTGCCAGCACCTCTCCCACAGATACGCAGTATTTT
>TRBD1|14|.|TRBV2|TRBJ1-1
CAGGGQGLNTEAFF
TGTGCCGGGGGGGGACAGGGGTTGAACACTGAAGCTTTCTTT
>TRBD2|16|few|TRBV4-1|TRBJ2-1
CASSQVRLAVYNEQFF
TGCGCCAGCAGCCAAGTACGGCTAGCGGTATACAATGAGCAGTTCTTC
>.|15|.|TRBV7-3|TRBJ2-1
CASSLRLGSGNEQFF
TGTGCCAGCAGCCTAAGACTAGGATCAGGCAATGAGCAGTTCTTC
>.|13|.|TRBV27|TRBJ2-7
CASSLSPGLEQYF
TGTGCCAGCAGTTTATCGCCGGGCCTCGAGCAGTACTTC
>.|14|.|TRBV6-5|TRBJ2-7
CASLGDGITYEQYF
TGTGCCAGCCTTGGGGACGGGATTACCTACGAGCAGTACTTC
>.|16|.|TRBV4-1|TRBJ1-5
CASSQVRGGFNQPQHF
TGCGCCAGCAGCCAAGTTAGGGGCGGCTTCAATCAGCCCCAGCATTTT
>.|15|.|TRBV13|TRBJ1-1
CASSLKTVTNTEAFF
TGTGCCAGCAGCCTAAAGACAGTTACGAACACTGAAGCTTTCTTT
>.|12|.|TRBV5-1|TRBJ1-3
CASSPTGNTIYF
TGCGCCAGCAGTCCCACTGGAAACACCATATATTTT
>TRBD1|16|.|TRBV6-5|TRBJ1-5
CASSWTGSSSNQPQHF
TGTGCCAGCAGTTGGACAGGGAGCAGCAGCAATCAGCCCCAGCATTTT
>.|13|.|TRBV28|TRBJ2-7
CATRPTGTYEQYF
TGTGCCACCCGCCCGACAGGCACCTACGAGCAGTACTTC
>.|10|.|TRBV28|TRBJ1-3
CASLGNTIYF
TGTGCCAGCCTTGGAAACACCATATATTTT
>.|13|once|TRBV5-1|TRBJ1-2
CASSRIADYGYTF
TGCGCCAGCAGCCGTATCGCCGACTATGGCTACACCTTC
>.|17|.|TRBV28|TRBJ1-2
CASSSPSVGGGGYGYTF
TGTGCCAGCAGTTCCCCCTCGGTTGGGGGAGGAGGCTATGGCTACACCTTC
>TRBD1|16|.|TRBV2|TRBJ1-5
CASSGQGARSNQPQHF
TGTGCCAGCAGTGGACAGGGGGCGAGAAGCAATCAGCCCCAGCATTTT
>TRBD1|17|.|TRBV7-2|TRBJ1-5
CASSSTTGFEGNQPQHF
TGTGCCAGCAGCTCGACGACAGGGTTTGAAGGCAATCAGCCCCAGCATTTT
>.|11|.|TRBV29-1|TRBJ1-2
CSVGGYYGYTF
TGCAGCGTTGGAGGGTACTATGGCTACACCTTC
>TRBD2|15|.|TRBV5-1|TRBJ2-1
CASSSLLGLDNEQFF
TGCGCCAGCAGCTCCTTACTCGGACTAGACAATGAGCAGTTCTTC
>.|12|.|TRBV2|TRBJ1-1
CASSNGYTEAFF
TGTGCCAGCAGTAACGGATACACTGAAGCTTTCTTT
>TRBD1|15|.|TRBV5-1|TRBJ1-2
CASSSGTGAHGGYTF
TGCGCCAGCAGCTCAGGGACAGGGGCCCATGGTGGCTACACCTTC
>TRBD1|13|few|TRBV28|TRBJ1-2
CASARQGAGGYTF
TGTGCCAGCGCCAGACAGGGGGCCGGTGGCTACACCTTC
>.|15|.|TRBV19|TRBJ1-1
CASSFRLLATLEAFF
TGTGCCAGTAGTTTCCGACTTCTGGCGACGCTTGAAGCTTTCTTT
>.|13|.|TRBV3-1/TRBV3-2|TRBJ1-5
CASSQDLRQPQHF
TGTGCCAGCAGCCAAGATTTACGTCAGCCCCAGCATTTT
>TRBD1|13|.|TRBV10-3|TRBJ1-1
CAIKDRADTEAFF
TGTGCCATCAAGGACAGGGCGGACACTGAAGCTTTCTTT
>TRBD1|16|.|TRBV3-1/TRBV3-2|TRBJ2-7
CASSQDRTGVVYEQYF
TGTGCCAGCAGCCAAGATCGAACAGGGGTCGTCTACGAGCAGTACTTC
>.|15|.|TRBV7-2|TRBJ2-7
CASSRNPTGDYEQYF
TGTGCCAGCAGCCGCAACCCTACTGGAGACTACGAGCAGTACTTC
>.|13|.|TRBV10-3|TRBJ1-6
CAITRNRDSPLHF
TGTGCCATCACTAGAAACAGGGATTCACCCCTCCACTTT
>TRBD1|16|.|TRBV2|TRBJ2-7
CASSEAGTGFGYEQYF
TGTGCCAGCAGTGAAGCTGGGACAGGCTTTGGGTACGAGCAGTACTTC
>TRBD1|14|.|TRBV28|TRBJ1-5
CASIETGGKQPQHF
TGTGCCAGCATTGAGACAGGGGGCAAGCAGCCCCAGCATTTT
>.|17|.|TRBV28|TRBJ2-2
CASSFWETGWRTGELFF
TGTGCCAGCAGTTTTTGGGAAACAGGGTGGCGCACCGGGGAGCTGTTTTTT
>TRBD1|15|.|TRBV7-2|TRBJ1-6
CASSTRQGIRSPLHF
TGTGCCAGCAGCACCCGACAGGGGATACGTTCACCCCTCCACTTT
>TRBD2|16|once|TRBV7-2|TRBJ2-7
CASSFLLAGGPYEQYF
TGTGCCAGCAGCTTCCTACTAGCGGGAGGGCCCTACGAGCAGTACTTC
>.|16|.|TRBV5-6|TRBJ1-4
CASSSPGRGTNEKLFF
TGTGCCAGCAGCTCCCCGGGCAGGGGAACTAATGAAAAACTGTTTTTT
>TRBD1|14|.|TRBV5-4|TRBJ2-7
CASSFRDRSFGQYF
TGTGCCAGCAGCTTCAGGGACAGGTCGTTTGGGCAGTACTTC
>.|14|.|TRBV6-5|TRBJ1-1
CASATGRRDTEAFF
TGTGCCAGCGCGACAGGCCGACGGGACACTGAAGCTTTCTTT
>TRBD1|16|.|TRBV28|TRBJ2-6
CASRPTGGSGANVLTF
TGTGCCAGCAGACCTACAGGGGGCTCTGGGGCCAACGTCCTGACTTTC
>TRBD2|19|.|TRBV28|TRBJ2-1
CASKPWGTSGRTPLHEQFF
TGTGCCAGCAAACCTTGGGGGACTAGCGGGAGAACCCCCCTCCACGAGCAGTTCTTC
>.|12|few|TRBV7-2|TRBJ2-7
CASRGRGHEQYF
TGTGCCAGCAGGGGGCGGGGCCACGAGCAGTACTTC